This TCR beta chain was found in a study of T cells after yellow fever vaccination. TCRdb passed the 5' RACE reads through MiXCR, listing each CDR3 protein once. The sample has a few hundred thousand distinct CDR3 sequences, 4% to 5.5% seen once. Germline CDR1 LGHNA, CDR2 YNFKEQ. The CDR3 runs 15 residues. The V gene lost 0 bases and the J gene lost 3 bases, with 11 bases spanning the gap. This clonotype was observed a few times. The origin of this receptor is a man between 18 and 35 years old who received the YFV17D yellow fever vaccine. Sequenced material: PBMCs, taken 15 days after the yellow fever booster vaccination. The chain recombines TRBV4-2 with TRBJ1-2; D unresolved. The CDR3 protein is CASSQEAGRDYGYTF. The CDR3 nucleotides read TGTGCCAGCAGCCAAGAGGCAGGTCGGGACTATGGCTACACCTTC.